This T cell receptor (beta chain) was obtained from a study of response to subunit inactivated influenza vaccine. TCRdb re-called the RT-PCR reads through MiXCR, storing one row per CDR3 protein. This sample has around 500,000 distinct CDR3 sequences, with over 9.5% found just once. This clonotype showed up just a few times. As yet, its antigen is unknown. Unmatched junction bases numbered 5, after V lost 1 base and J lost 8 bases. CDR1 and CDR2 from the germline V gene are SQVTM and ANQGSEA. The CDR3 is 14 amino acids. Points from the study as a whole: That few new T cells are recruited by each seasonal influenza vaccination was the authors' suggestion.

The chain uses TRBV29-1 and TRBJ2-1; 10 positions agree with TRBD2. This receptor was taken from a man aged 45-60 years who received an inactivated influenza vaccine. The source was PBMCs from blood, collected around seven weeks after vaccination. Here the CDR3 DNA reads TGCAGCGTTGAAGCTCTAGCGGGGGCGGATGAGCAGTTCTTC. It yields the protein CSVEALAGADEQFF.